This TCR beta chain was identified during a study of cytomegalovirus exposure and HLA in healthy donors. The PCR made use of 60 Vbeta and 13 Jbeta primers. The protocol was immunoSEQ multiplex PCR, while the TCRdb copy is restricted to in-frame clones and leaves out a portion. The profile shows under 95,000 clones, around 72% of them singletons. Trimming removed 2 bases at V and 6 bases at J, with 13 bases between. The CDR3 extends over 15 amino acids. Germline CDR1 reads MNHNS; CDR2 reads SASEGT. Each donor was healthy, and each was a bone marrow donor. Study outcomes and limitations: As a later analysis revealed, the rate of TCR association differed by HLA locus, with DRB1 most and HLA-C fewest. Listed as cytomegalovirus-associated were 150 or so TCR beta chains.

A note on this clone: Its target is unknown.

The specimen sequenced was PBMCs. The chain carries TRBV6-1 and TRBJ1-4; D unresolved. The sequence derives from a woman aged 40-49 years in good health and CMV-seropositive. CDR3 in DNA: TGTGCCAGCAGTGAATTAGCGGGGATAGATGAAAAACTGTTTTTT. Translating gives CASSELAGIDEKLFF.